The subject of this entry is one TCR beta chain. The data stem from a study of shared clonotypes between healthy human individuals. Naive CD8 cells lacked CD45RO and underwent positive selection for CCR7, leaving out terminally differentiated effector memory CD45RA+ cells. The donor cohort consisted entirely of Caucasian adults residing in Nashville, Tennessee. Sorted-subset replicate PCRs used around 220 ng DNA, about 30,000 T cell genomes. Only in-frame clones appear in the TCRdb table, and some are missing; sequencing was by immunoSEQ multiplex PCR. This sample carries around 1.9 million clones, around 93% of them seen once, and the ten largest clones take under 2%. Sequencing was carried out using naive CD8+ T cells from PBMCs. The source is a man aged 18 to 30 in good health. Some clones in this sample may be carry-over from other donors' samples.

The CDR3 DNA reads TGTGCCAGCACCCTTGTGGGGGGCCCGGAGTACGAGCAGTACTTC. Translation gives CASTLVGGPEYEQYF. J is TRBJ2-7 and V is TRBV5-6; D assignment may be TRBD1 or TRBD2 (6 bases each). Germline CDR1 is SGHDT and CDR2 is YYEEEE. This CDR3 is 15 amino acids long. V gave up 6 bases and J gave up 4 bases, with 20 bases separating them. The complete variable domain, with remaining parts taken from reference TRBV5-6 and TRBJ2-7, reads DAGVTQSPTHLIKTRGQQVTLRCSPKSGHDTVSWYQQALGQGPQFIFQYYEEEERQRGNFPDRFSGHQFPNYSSELNVNALLLGDSALYLCASTLVGGPEYEQYFGPGTRLTVT.